The sequence of this TCR beta chain was determined in a study of T cell responses to AZD1222 COVID-19 vaccine. Notes on the study in general: A mostly white British donor set with more females was recruited, and clonal diversity was possibly underestimated. Spike was spanned by vaccine-associated CD4 TCRs, with dominance at 160-218 and 743-854. Vaccination with two AZD1222 doses was followed by a rise in Spike-specific TCR breadth and depth.

The assay was immunoSEQ multiplex PCR, and TCRdb's table has in-frame clones only and misses some. Here the sample spans 160,000 or so clones, approximately 88% being singletons. The CDR3 consists of 12 residues. Germline V gene data show CDR1 as SGHRS and CDR2 as YFSETQ. V lost 4 bases and J 7 bases, leaving 9 bases between the germline ends. A remark on this clone: The antigen is unknown.

This sequence was found in an adult who received the AZD1222 COVID-19 vaccine. Sequencing used peripheral blood, obtained 28 days after the second AZD1222 dose. V gene TRBV5-1 combines with J gene TRBJ2-1, with D unresolved. Written as DNA, the CDR3 is TGCGCCAGCAGCGACCTGGTTAATGAGCAGTTCTTC. It specifies CASSDLVNEQFF.